This TCR beta chain is drawn from a study of blood T cell repertoires in COVID-19 (dated by TCRdb to between 2020 and 2021). About the investigation overall: Samples from collaborators originated in the United States, Italy and Spain and spanned both the acute and convalescent phases of COVID-19. The prospective study material was composed of cDNA or gDNA derived from T cells, B-cell-depleted T cells, or PBMCs. Sample metadata almost always included a de-identified subject ID, COVID-19 status, age in years and sex. The dataset comprised deeply sampled blood TCRbeta repertoires from subjects exposed to, actively infected with, or recovered from COVID-19. A freely available public database, intended as a resource for researchers studying the immune response to SARS-CoV-2, is where the repertoires were released. The samples were drawn from the first 160 participants of the ongoing ImmuneRACE study and from roughly 1,300 subjects provided by 6 global collaborators. Where available, HLA class I and class II types were taken from metadata supplied by the sample provider and were not determined by assay-based typing.

General conclusions and limits of the study: The quantity of clinical and demographic metadata differed by source and by participant and was supplied without curation.

The CDR3 goes from the cysteine to the phenylalanine over 17 residues. The only DNA kept is the CDR3, 51 bases in frame from the first base. Clipping removes 3 bases from V and 3 bases from J, with 10 as the unmatched junction base count. Sequences SGHNT (CDR1) and YYREEE (CDR2) are obtained from the germline V gene (reference sequence). Another Seattle source contributed samples from volunteer blood donors who had recovered from COVID-19. Collaborating institutions collected whole blood in K2EDTA tubes following their own protocols. For TCRbeta analysis, collaborator samples were shipped as frozen whole blood, as isolated PBMCs, or as DNA extracted from either sample type. The immunoSEQ Assay, a bias-controlled multiplex PCR, was used to amplify TCRbeta CDR3 regions from genomic DNA. The original methods were these. Within the assay, amplification of reference gene primers was used to estimate how many nucleated cells each sample contained. Sequence reads were collapsed and filtered to measure the absolute abundance of every unique TCRbeta CDR3 rearrangement. For each sample, productive Simpson clonality was calculated as the square root of Simpson's diversity index across productive rearrangements. Drawn from immuneACCESS, this table holds only the in-frame rearrangements with V and J called that TCRdb kept. Clones are partly lost; checked studies trace under half to an unresolved V gene and leave the rest unexplained. V, J and clone size reflect that table, while D and trimming were determined from the DNA. Across this sample there are over 200,000 clones, with more than 75% seen only once. Approximately 6.2% of the sample is held by the ten biggest clonotypes.

As regards this clone: This receptor's antigen is unknown. Base-call qualities are not available, and no considerably larger clone is one nucleotide away.

The material sequenced was peripheral blood. This sequence was found in a man in his 60s who had recovered from COVID-19. This receptor chain uses TRBV5-4 and TRBJ2-4; TRBD1 lines up with 9 middle nucleotides. The CDR3 reads CASSSQTGGKNKNIQYF. The DNA is TGTGCCAGCAGCTCGCAGACAGGGGGTAAAAACAAAAACATTCAGTACTTC.